The following is a T cell receptor beta chain sequence with its context. The entry originates in a study of sequential checkpoint blockade in melanoma. Study-level information: First-line arms were nivolumab then ipilimumab, or the reverse, randomized 1:1. After both sequences, patients received maintenance nivolumab.

The treatment was: randomized to nivolumab then ipilimumab (arm A) or the reverse (arm B). DNA-damaging chemotherapy had not been given to any patient beforehand. Sorted cells were live CD3+CD8+, lacking CD19 and CD56, from PBMCs. The repertoire was sequenced with immunoSEQ multiplex PCR; TCRdb's copy has only in-frame clones and lacks some. Of about 14,000 clones listed, approximately 78% are singletons. The TCR sequence derives from a human donor with melanoma. Sequencing used CD8+ T cells sorted from blood (inferred from file names), obtained from a patient given nivolumab and ipilimumab in sequence.

This CDR3 reads CASSGRVLAGSYNEQFF. Written as DNA, the CDR3 is TGTGCCAGCAGCGGGCGGGTACTAGCGGGGTCCTACAATGAGCAGTTCTTC. The genes are TRBV9 and TRBJ2-1, with 10 bases fitting TRBD2. This CDR3 is 17 amino acids long. Germline V gene lookup returns CDR1 SGDLS and CDR2 YYNGEE. The ends lost 3 bases at V and 1 base at J; junction bases unmatched: 7. The full variable domain, with the rest looked up from reference TRBV9 and TRBJ2-1, is DSGVTQTPKHLITATGQRVTLRCSPRSGDLSVYWYQQSLDQGLQFLIQYYNGEERAKGNILERFSAQQFPDLHSELNLSSLELGDSALYFCASSGRVLAGSYNEQFFGPGTRLTVL.